The clone carrying this T cell receptor beta chain was recorded many times. Its target is not known. With iRepertoire HTBI primers and Arm-PCR of CDR3 regions, TCR beta libraries were built. TCRdb ran MiXCR on the multiplex PCR reads and lists one entry per CDR3 protein. The sample lists more than 300,000 distinct CDR3 sequences, roughly a sixth occurring once. The data were taken from a study of regulatory T cells in long-lasting Graves disease. Study at large: Antithyroid drug intake by newly diagnosed Graves' patients had lasted under 3 months.

Study-wide results and caveats: Favored gene segments in persistent disease were TRBV28, TRBJ1-2 and TRBJ2-5. Thyroid tissue was not studied; only peripheral blood was. Less diverse TCR repertoires were seen in persistent Graves' patients than in newly diagnosed ones.

The germline V and J ends were trimmed by 6 bases and 8 bases, with 16 bases remaining between them. Germline CDR1 and CDR2: MNHEY and SMNVEV (reference sequence). This CDR3 is 13 amino acids long. The time point was: newly diagnosed GD, antithyroid drugs for less than 3 months. Construction of the TCR library relied on RNA isolated from PBMCs. Specimen: peripheral blood mononuclear cells (PBMCs), collected at new diagnosis, from a patient treated with antithyroid drugs. The chain joins TRBV27 to TRBJ1-2; D is ambiguous. The receptor was derived from a female donor with Graves disease. CDR3 nucleotides: TGTGCCAGCAGCCCCGGCGTGGGGAGGGGCTACACCTTC. Translating it yields CASSPGVGRGYTF.